This paragraph reports one T cell receptor (beta chain). TCRdb's table, derived via immunoSEQ multiplex PCR, lists solely in-frame clones and lacks some. The sample lists about 120,000 clones, about 89% occurring once. The data originate from a study of blood T cell repertoires in COVID-19. Study as a whole: COVID-19 samples collected from the United States, Italy and Spain covered acute and convalescent phases.

Seattle's enrolled individuals joined amid active infection and were then monitored longitudinally. Per germline, CDR1 SGHRS and CDR2 YFSETQ. The CDR3 spans 16 residues. The V and J ends lost 0 bases and 7 bases respectively, with 17 bases between them. This chain joins TRBV5-1 and TRBJ2-1, with D tentatively TRBD1 (6 bases). The source of this sequence is a woman in her 70s with COVID-19, enrolled during active disease. The sequencing sample was made of peripheral blood. The CDR3 is CASSLVGGRAGNEQFF. In nucleotides, the CDR3 is TGCGCCAGCAGCTTGGTTGGGGGCAGGGCAGGGAATGAGCAGTTCTTC.